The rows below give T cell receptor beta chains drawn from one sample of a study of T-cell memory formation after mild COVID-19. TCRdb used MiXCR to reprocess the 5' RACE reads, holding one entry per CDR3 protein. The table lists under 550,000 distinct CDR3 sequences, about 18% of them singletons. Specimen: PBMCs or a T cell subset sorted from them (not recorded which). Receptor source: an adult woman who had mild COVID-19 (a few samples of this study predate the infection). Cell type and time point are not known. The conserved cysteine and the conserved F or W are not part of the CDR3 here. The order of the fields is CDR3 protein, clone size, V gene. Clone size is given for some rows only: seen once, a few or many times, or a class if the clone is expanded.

cdr3_aa: ASSLASSSGSPHNEQF
clone_size: few
v_call: TRBV7-9

cdr3_aa: ASSLLTPGELF
clone_size: -
v_call: TRBV11-2

cdr3_aa: SATTGGENQPQH
clone_size: -
v_call: TRBV20-1

cdr3_aa: ASSPKSWRDNEQF
clone_size: few
v_call: TRBV12-3/TRBV12-4

cdr3_aa: AISERQTNTEAF
clone_size: few
v_call: TRBV10-3

cdr3_aa: ASSEFGEGYEQY
clone_size: few
v_call: TRBV6-1

cdr3_aa: ATSREQGEPYEQY
clone_size: -
v_call: TRBV15

cdr3_aa: ASSLRARGRKTQY
clone_size: -
v_call: TRBV6-6

cdr3_aa: ASSLHVAGEGYEQY
clone_size: few
v_call: TRBV5-1

cdr3_aa: SVEQGSNYGYT
clone_size: -
v_call: TRBV29-1

cdr3_aa: SVGIAGEQF
clone_size: -
v_call: TRBV29-1

cdr3_aa: ASSQVSGQGSNYGYT
clone_size: -
v_call: TRBV4-1

cdr3_aa: ASSQAREAF
clone_size: few
v_call: TRBV3-1

cdr3_aa: ASRPKTVMNTEAF
clone_size: -
v_call: TRBV6-5

cdr3_aa: ASSYSIQGAREQY
clone_size: few
v_call: TRBV6-2/TRBV6-3

cdr3_aa: AWSNRLLNTEAF
clone_size: -
v_call: TRBV30

cdr3_aa: ASSPSAGSFDGYT
clone_size: -
v_call: TRBV27

cdr3_aa: ASSRVREGGYNEQF
clone_size: many
v_call: TRBV7-9

cdr3_aa: ASSVGGDYYEKLF
clone_size: few
v_call: TRBV9

cdr3_aa: ASSPLAGVQSEQF
clone_size: -
v_call: TRBV7-6

cdr3_aa: ASSPSDSGQGNTIY
clone_size: few
v_call: TRBV7-6

cdr3_aa: ASTPGGLYTEAF
clone_size: -
v_call: TRBV19

cdr3_aa: ASRGTGPYTEAF
clone_size: few
v_call: TRBV3-1

cdr3_aa: ASSVGSGNEQF
clone_size: -
v_call: TRBV9

cdr3_aa: ASSQSGTGVTKNIQY
clone_size: -
v_call: TRBV4-3

cdr3_aa: ASRADPFTDTQY
clone_size: few
v_call: TRBV5-1

cdr3_aa: ASRSGGLDSYEQY
clone_size: few
v_call: TRBV2

cdr3_aa: ASSYEGVSGELF
clone_size: few
v_call: TRBV6-2/TRBV6-3

cdr3_aa: SVDEEGTGSRTDTQY
clone_size: few
v_call: TRBV29-1

cdr3_aa: ATSRARDSTDTQY
clone_size: -
v_call: TRBV15

cdr3_aa: ASSFRDYEQY
clone_size: few
v_call: TRBV7-9

cdr3_aa: ASSQKTVANTEAF
clone_size: few
v_call: TRBV7-8

cdr3_aa: ATSDPGTSTYNEQF
clone_size: -
v_call: TRBV24-1

cdr3_aa: ASSLQADLNTGELF
clone_size: few
v_call: TRBV5-1

cdr3_aa: ASTRTSGAASTDTQY
clone_size: -
v_call: TRBV6-1

cdr3_aa: ASSESSETQY
clone_size: -
v_call: TRBV25-1

cdr3_aa: AISGAGNTGELF
clone_size: few
v_call: TRBV2

cdr3_aa: SVGTSGRDNEQF
clone_size: -
v_call: TRBV29-1

cdr3_aa: ASSKASGNTEAF
clone_size: once
v_call: TRBV12-3/TRBV12-4

cdr3_aa: ATSDPGTVDYGYT
clone_size: -
v_call: TRBV24-1

cdr3_aa: ASSRPLGGVETQY
clone_size: few
v_call: TRBV7-6

cdr3_aa: ASSLPGQGAYEAF
clone_size: few
v_call: TRBV18

cdr3_aa: ASSVATGGYNEQF
clone_size: -
v_call: TRBV9

cdr3_aa: ASSSPVDRASEQY
clone_size: -
v_call: TRBV7-2

cdr3_aa: ASSLLTPRDSYEQY
clone_size: -
v_call: TRBV7-9